Shown below are 12 T cell receptor beta chains from a single sample sequenced in a study of T cell clonality in common variable immunodeficiency. Using immunoSEQ multiplex PCR, the repertoire was profiled, and TCRdb retains in-frame clones only, with some absent. The sample has some 15,000 clones, none seen only once. Which antigens these TCRs recognize remains unknown. Study-level points and caveats: Reportedly, TCR beta sequences from common variable immunodeficiency showed fewer deletions and N-nucleotide insertions.

Material for sequencing was peripheral blood mononuclear cells. The receptors here all came from a human donor with common variable immunodeficiency.

The CDR3 loop is CASSFRTGEGETQYF. The sequenced part of the CDR3 DNA is TGTGCCAGCAGCTTCAGGACAGGGGAGGGAGAGACC. V and J are TRBV7-9 and TRBJ2-5, with 9 positions matching TRBD1. Read sequence stops 3 residues before the CDR3 end, and the germline J gene provides the missing end. With 3 bases clipped from V and 4 bases from J, the junction kept 6 bases outside the gene matches. Germline values: CDR1 SEHNR, CDR2 FQNEAQ (reference sequence). The CDR3 contains 15 residues.

This clone is medium-sized. The CDR3 extends 3 residues past the end of the read, so its final part is completed from the germline J gene. This chain uses TRBV5-1 with TRBJ1-4; 10 bases line up with TRBD1. The length of the CDR3 is 18 residues. Trimming cost V 3 bases and J 6 bases; bases outside gene matches: 14. The V gene's germline CDR1 is SGHRS and CDR2 YFSETQ. The CDR3 spells CASSSWIHGTGEDEKLFF. CDR3 bases read: TGCGCCAGCAGCTCTTGGATTCACGGGACAGGGGAAGATGAAAAA.

This clone was detected a few times. The sequenced fragment ends 3 residues before the CDR3 boundary, so the rest is inferred from the germline J gene. The chain uses TRBV19 and TRBJ1-1, with D perhaps TRBD1 (5 bases). The CDR3 has 14 residues. Germline values: CDR1 LNHDA, CDR2 SQIVND (reference sequence). V was shortened by 0 bases and J by 3 bases, with 8 bases between the two germline ends. CDR3 residues: CASSIEEGHTEAFF. The sequenced part of the CDR3 DNA is TGTGCCAGTAGTATAGAGGAGGGGCACACTGAA.

Points on this clone: The read gets to within 3 residues of the CDR3 end, and the germline J gene fills in the rest. The chain links TRBV2 to TRBJ1-5; TRBD1 might be the D (5 bases). Germline CDR1 reads SNHLY; CDR2 reads FYNNEI. The V end was cut by 6 bases, the J end by 5 bases, with 14 bases between. The CDR3 contains 14 residues. The CDR3 DNA, read in part, is TGTGCCAGCAGGGGGGGTTTAAGCGATCAGCCC. Translation: CASRGGLSDQP. The entire CDR3 protein is CASRGGLSDQPQHF.

Points on this clone: The CDR3 is cut off 3 residues early in the read; its end comes from the germline J gene. The rearrangement links TRBV7-2 to TRBJ2-3; a weak D match, TRBD1 (5 bases). V was cut by 8 bases and J by 5 bases, with 11 bases left in between. CDR3 length: 12 amino acids. In germline, CDR1 is SGHTA, CDR2 FQGNSA. The sequenced part of the CDR3 DNA is TGTGCCAGCGGCAGGGCCCTAGATACG. Translating it yields CASGRALDT. From start to end, the CDR3 is CASGRALDTQYF.

This clone was observed a handful of times. The CDR3 region is CASSLAGGGGFNSPLHF. CDR3 bases read: TGTGCCAGCAGCTTAGCGGGGGGCGGGGGCTTTAATTCACCC. The chain links TRBV7-2 to TRBJ1-6; tentatively, D is TRBD1 (6 bases). Read sequence stops 3 residues before the CDR3 end, and the germline J gene provides the missing end. Trimming took 0 bases from V and 6 from J, leaving 15 bases between them. This CDR3 is 17 amino acids long. Germline lookup yields CDR1 SGHTA and CDR2 FQGNSA. The full variable domain, its missing parts supplied by reference TRBV7-2 and TRBJ1-6, is GAGVSQSPSNKVTEKGKDVELRCDPISGHTALYWYRQSLGQGLEFLIYFQGNSAPDKSGLPSDRFSAERTGGSVSTLTIQRTQQEDSAVYLCASSLAGGGGFNSPLHFGNGTRLTVT.

This clone appeared a few times. The CDR3 end is not reached by the read, which stops 3 residues before it; the germline J gene fills it in. This sequence joins TRBV30 and TRBJ2-5; TRBD1 matches 9 bases. CDR3 length equals 16 residues. CDR1 is GTSNPN, CDR2 SVGIG, per germline (reference sequence). The junction had 15 bases not matched to a gene; V was cut back by 4 bases and J by 6 bases. The CDR3 loop reads CAWMGATGTGRKTQYF. The part of the CDR3 DNA that was read is TGTGCCTGGATGGGCGCCACCGGGACAGGGCGGAAGACC.

Turning to this clone: The CDR3 end lies 3 residues beyond the end of the read and is filled in from the germline J gene. The J gene is TRBJ1-6, the V gene TRBV19; 10 nucleotides agree with TRBD1. Germline loops: CDR1 LNHDA, CDR2 SQIVND (reference sequence). J was trimmed by 4 bases and V by 4 bases; bases with no gene match: 7. The CDR3 is made up of 17 amino acids. CDR3 sequence reads: CASSTRTGGRYNSPLHF. The CDR3 bases that were read are TGTGCCAGTAGTACCCGGACAGGGGGGCGATATAATTCACCC.

This clone was seen a handful of times. From the germline J gene comes the end of the CDR3, since the read stops 3 residues before it. The V call is TRBV7-6, the J call TRBJ2-7; TRBD1 matches 9 bases. The CDR3 runs to 15 residues. V shed 4 bases, J shed 2 bases, and the junction held 6 bases outside the gene matches. Germline loops: CDR1 SGHVS, CDR2 FNYEAQ. Incomplete CDR3 DNA: TGTGCCAGCAGCTCGATGACAGGGGGAACCTACGAG. Its translation: CASSSMTGGTYE. Given in full, the CDR3 is CASSSMTGGTYEQYF.

As concerns this clone: The read is 3 residues too short to cover the CDR3 end, so that end is filled in from the germline J gene. The chain has TRBV19 and TRBJ2-3; tentatively, D is TRBD2 (5 bases). Looked up from germline, CDR1 is LNHDA and CDR2 is SQIVND (reference sequence). This CDR3 is built from 14 residues. V was cut by 6 bases and J by 3 bases, with 13 bases left in between. The DNA read from the CDR3 is TGTGCCAGTAGGAGGGATACTAGTACAGATACG. The encoded protein is CASRRDTSTDT. Given in full, the CDR3 is CASRRDTSTDTQYF.

This clone was counted between two and nine times. The read stops 3 residues short of the end of the CDR3; the missing end is completed from the germline J gene. This sequence joins TRBV11-2 and TRBJ1-5; D perhaps matches TRBD1 (5 bases). The CDR3 has 14 amino acids. The V end lost 3 bases, the J end lost 5 bases, and 11 bases lay between the germline ends. Germline loops: CDR1 SGHAT, CDR2 FQNNGV. Partial CDR3 DNA: TGTGCCAGCAGCTTGGGGGGAGGTGATCAGCCC. Translation gives CASSLGGGDQP. The complete CDR3 protein is CASSLGGGDQPQHF.

This clone is termed medium-sized. The CDR3 goes on 3 residues after the read ends, and that part is filled in from the germline J gene. The chain carries TRBV7-8 and TRBJ1-4, with 7 positions matching TRBD1. Germline trimming cut 8 bases from V and 4 bases from J; bases unmatched to any gene: 10. This CDR3 spans 15 amino acids. Per germline, CDR1 SGHVS and CDR2 FQNEAQ. The CDR3 DNA, read in part, is TGTGCCAGCGGAAGAATGGGACAGAGTAATGAAAAA. It is translated as CASGRMGQSNEK. In full, the CDR3 is CASGRMGQSNEKLFF. The full variable domain, rest sourced from reference TRBV7-8 and TRBJ1-4, is GAGVSQSPRYKVAKRGQDVALRCDPISGHVSLFWYQQALGQGPEFLTYFQNEAQLDKSGLPSDRFFAERPEGSVSTLKIQRTQQEDSAVYLCASGRMGQSNEKLFFGSGTQLSVL.